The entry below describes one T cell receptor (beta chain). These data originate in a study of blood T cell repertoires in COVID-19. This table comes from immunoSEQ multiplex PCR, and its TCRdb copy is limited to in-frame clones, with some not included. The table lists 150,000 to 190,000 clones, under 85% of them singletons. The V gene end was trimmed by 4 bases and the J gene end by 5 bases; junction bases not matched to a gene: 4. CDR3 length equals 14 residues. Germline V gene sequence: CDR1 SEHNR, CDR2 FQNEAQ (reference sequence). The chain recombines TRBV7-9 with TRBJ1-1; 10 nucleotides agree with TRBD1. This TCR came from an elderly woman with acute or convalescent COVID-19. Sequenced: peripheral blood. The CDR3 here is CASSSRTGGTEAFF. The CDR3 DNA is TGTGCCAGCAGCTCAAGGACAGGGGGAACTGAAGCTTTCTTT.